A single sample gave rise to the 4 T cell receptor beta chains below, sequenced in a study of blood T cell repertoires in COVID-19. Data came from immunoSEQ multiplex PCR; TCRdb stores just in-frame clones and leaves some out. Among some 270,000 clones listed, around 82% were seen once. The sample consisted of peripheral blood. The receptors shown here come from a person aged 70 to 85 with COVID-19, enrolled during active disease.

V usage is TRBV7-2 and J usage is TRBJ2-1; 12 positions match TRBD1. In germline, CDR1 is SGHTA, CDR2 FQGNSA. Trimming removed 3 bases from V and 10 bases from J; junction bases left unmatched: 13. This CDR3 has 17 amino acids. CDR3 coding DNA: TGTGCCAGCAGCTTCGGTCTCTCGGGACAGGGGGCAGGGGAGCAGTTCTTC. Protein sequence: CASSFGLSGQGAGEQFF.

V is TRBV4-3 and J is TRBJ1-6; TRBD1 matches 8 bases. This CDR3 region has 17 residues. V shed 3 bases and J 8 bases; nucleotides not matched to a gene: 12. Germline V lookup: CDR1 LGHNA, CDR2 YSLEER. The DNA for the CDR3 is TGCGCCAGCAGCCATCGACTCCCAGCAGGGGGCGATTCACCCCTCCACTTT. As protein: CASSHRLPAGGDSPLHF.

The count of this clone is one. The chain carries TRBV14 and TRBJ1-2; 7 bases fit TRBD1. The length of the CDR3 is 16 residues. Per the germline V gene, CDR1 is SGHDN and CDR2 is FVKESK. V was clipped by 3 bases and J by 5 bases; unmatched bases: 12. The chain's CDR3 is CASSQGDTGARYGYTF. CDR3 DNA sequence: TGTGCCAGCAGCCAGGGGGACACAGGGGCGAGATATGGCTACACCTTC.

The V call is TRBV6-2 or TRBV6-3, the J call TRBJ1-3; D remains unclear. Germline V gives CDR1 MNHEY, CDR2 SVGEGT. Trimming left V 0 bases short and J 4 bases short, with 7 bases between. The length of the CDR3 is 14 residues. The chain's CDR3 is CASSYSGQGNTIYF. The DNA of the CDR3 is TGTGCCAGCAGTTACTCGGGCCAAGGAAACACCATATATTTT.